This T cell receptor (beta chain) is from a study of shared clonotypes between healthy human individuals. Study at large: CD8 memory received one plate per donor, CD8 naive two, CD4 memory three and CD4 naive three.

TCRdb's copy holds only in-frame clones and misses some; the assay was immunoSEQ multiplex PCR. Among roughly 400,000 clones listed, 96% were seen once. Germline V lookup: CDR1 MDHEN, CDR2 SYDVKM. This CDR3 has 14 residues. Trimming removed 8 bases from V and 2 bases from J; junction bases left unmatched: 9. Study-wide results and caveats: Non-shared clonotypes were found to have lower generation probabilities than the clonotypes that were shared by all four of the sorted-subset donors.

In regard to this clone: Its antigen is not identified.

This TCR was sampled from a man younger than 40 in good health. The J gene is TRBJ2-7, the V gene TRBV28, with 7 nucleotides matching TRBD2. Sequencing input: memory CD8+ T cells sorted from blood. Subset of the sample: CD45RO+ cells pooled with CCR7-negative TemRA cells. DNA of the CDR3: TGTGCCAGCGGGAGGTCGAGCGGGACCTACGAGCAGTACTTC. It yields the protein CASGRSSGTYEQYF. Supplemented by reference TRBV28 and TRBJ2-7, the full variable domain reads DVKVTQSSRYLVKRTGEKVFLECVQDMDHENMFWYRQDPGLGLRLIYFSYDVKMKEKGDIPEGYSVSREKKERFSLILESASTNQTSMYLCASGRSSGTYEQYFGPGTRLTVT.